This TCR beta chain was retrieved from a study of blood T cell repertoires in COVID-19. Study in general: Specimens from acute and convalescent COVID-19 originated in the United States, Italy and Spain. T cells, B-cell-depleted T cells, or PBMCs supplied cDNA or gDNA.

Study processing details: The authors estimated nucleated cell counts from reference gene primer amplification. Repertoires were generated with immunoSEQ multiplex PCR, while TCRdb's copy carries only in-frame clones and drops some. Clone size and V and J calls were adopted from that table, with D and trimming inferred from the DNA. This table has around 100,000 clones, around four fifths appearing once. This clonotype was sampled from a man aged 50 to 60 with active or convalescent COVID-19. Material: peripheral blood.

The CDR3 DNA reads as TGCGCCAGCAGTAACAGGGATGATCAGTACTTC. Its translation: CASSNRDDQYF. The chain has TRBV10-2 and TRBJ2-4; tentative D call: TRBD1 (6 bases). With 5 bases removed from V and 12 bases from J, the gap between germline ends came to 11 bases. CDR1 and CDR2 from the germline V gene are WSHSY and SAAADI. This CDR3 is built from 11 residues.